These 28 T cell receptor beta chains originate from one sample sequenced in a study of blood T cells in healthy people across ages. Together with a sample-barcoded 5' primer, a J-beta primer mix was included in a second PCR lasting roughly 6 to 12 cycles. Each CDR3 protein gets one entry after TCRdb re-called the 5' RACE reads with MiXCR. This table has fewer than 950,000 distinct CDR3 sequences, about 55% appearing once. Material: blood. These receptor sequences come from a man older than 75 in good health.

This chain joins TRBV6-6 and TRBJ2-1; 8 bases are shared with TRBD2. Losses at the gene ends were 4 bases for V and 2 bases for J; bases not matched to a gene: 7. Germline lookup yields CDR1 MNHNY and CDR2 SVGAGI (reference sequence). The CDR3 spans 16 residues. CDR3 sequence (DNA): TGTGCCAGCAGTTGCATCCAGACTAGCGCCTACAATGAGCAGTTCTTC. Its translation is CASSCIQTSAYNEQFF.

The gene calls are TRBV20-1 and TRBJ2-1; perhaps TRBD2 as D (6 bases). V was cut by 6 bases and J by 4 bases, with 16 bases left in between. There are 14 residues in the CDR3. Germline V gives CDR1 DFQATT, CDR2 SNEGSKA (reference sequence). CDR3 residues: CSADRAGNYNEQFF. The CDR3 DNA is TGCAGTGCCGACCGCGCGGGGAATTACAATGAGCAGTTCTTC.

This chain uses TRBV10-3 with TRBJ2-7, with 7 bases matching TRBD1. This CDR3 is built from 14 residues. The junction had 5 bases not matched to a gene; V was cut back by 6 bases and J by 0 bases. Per germline, CDR1 ENHRY and CDR2 SYGVKD. The DNA of the CDR3 is TGTGCCATCAGCCAGGGACAGCGCTCCTACGAGCAGTACTTC. This encodes CAISQGQRSYEQYF.

This rearrangement joins TRBV2 to TRBJ2-4, with D possibly matching TRBD2 (6 bases). The germline CDR1 and CDR2 sequences are SNHLY and FYNNEI. The CDR3 totals 14 residues. V lost 5 bases and J lost 13, with 21 bases in between. CDR3 in amino acids: CASSKGLGSGEQYF. The CDR3 DNA follows: TGTGCCAGCAGTAAGGGACTGGGTAGTGGGGAGCAGTACTTC.

Only a few counts were recorded for this clonotype. The chain uses TRBV29-1 and TRBJ2-3, with D perhaps matching TRBD1 (5 bases). The CDR3 has 17 residues. The V gene lost 2 bases and the J gene lost 0 bases, with 18 bases spanning the gap. The germline V gene has CDR1 SQVTM and CDR2 ANQGSEA. The DNA of the CDR3 is TGCAGCGTTGAAAATCCTGCGGATGGGGCTAGCACAGATACGCAGTATTTT. Protein sequence: CSVENPADGASTDTQYF.

Comment on this clonotype: One end of the junction does not line up with germline, which may come from a read error. The rearrangement uses TRBV7-9 and TRBJ2-3; the D gene is possibly TRBD1 (5 bases). This CDR3 comprises 14 residues. The germline CDR1 and CDR2 sequences are SEHNR and FQNEAQ (reference sequence). CDR3 loop: CASSLAGGHRYSYF. The DNA for the CDR3 is TGCGCCAGCAGCCTCGCCGGTGGACACAGATACTCGTATTTT.

This clonotype was detected only a few times. V gene TRBV5-5 combines with J gene TRBJ2-7, with TRBD1 matching 7 bases. With V trimmed by 4 bases and J by 1 base, 8 bases remained unmatched. The CDR3 contains 15 residues. From germline, CDR1 is SGHKS and CDR2 YYEKEE (reference sequence). In nucleotides, the CDR3 is TGTGCCAGCAGCACATTGGGACAGCAATCCTACGAGCAGTACTTC. This translates into CASSTLGQQSYEQYF. The full variable domain, its missing parts supplied by reference TRBV5-5 and TRBJ2-7, is DAGVTQSPTHLIKTRGQQVTLRCSPISGHKSVSWYQQVLGQGPQFIFQYYEKEERGRGNFPDRFSARQFPNYSSELNVNALLLGDSALYLCASSTLGQQSYEQYFGPGTRLTVT.

The chain combines TRBV10-3 with TRBJ2-1; D gene uncertain. This CDR3 comprises 16 residues. V shed 4 bases and J shed 2 bases, with 15 bases lying between them. CDR1 is ENHRY and CDR2 is SYGVKD in the germline V gene. The chain's CDR3 is CAISASDRSTYNEQFF. In nucleotides, the CDR3 is TGTGCCATCAGTGCCTCGGACCGGTCTACCTACAATGAGCAGTTCTTC.

The rearrangement links TRBV6-6 to TRBJ1-3; D may be TRBD1 (5 bases). This CDR3 is built from 15 residues. V dropped 4 bases and J dropped 0 bases, with 10 bases sitting between them. Germline V gene data show CDR1 as MNHNY and CDR2 as SVGAGI (reference sequence). This CDR3 reads CASSSTGLSGNTIYF. Here the CDR3 DNA reads TGTGCCAGCAGTTCCACAGGCCTCTCTGGAAACACCATATATTTT.

The chain joins TRBV28 to TRBJ1-5; D uncertain. Germline V lookup: CDR1 MDHEN, CDR2 SYDVKM. The CDR3 loop spans 13 amino acids. V was trimmed by 8 bases and J by 4 bases, leaving 12 bases between them. This chain's CDR3 is CASGPPPNQPQHF. DNA for the CDR3: TGTGCCAGCGGCCCCCCCCCGAATCAGCCCCAGCATTTT.

This clonotype was counted between two and nine times. V gene TRBV12-3 or TRBV12-4 combines with J gene TRBJ2-4; TRBD1 matches at 9 bases. Unmatched junction bases numbered 3, after V lost 6 bases and J lost 6 bases. The CDR3 runs 13 residues. The CDR3 DNA sequence: TGTGCCAGCAGGTGGGACAGGGCAAACATTCAGTACTTC. This encodes CASRWDRANIQYF.

A note on this clonotype: One base away lies a much larger clone, so this may be a sequencing read error. V usage is TRBV10-3 and J usage is TRBJ2-1, with 9 nucleotides matching TRBD1. Germline values: CDR1 ENHRY, CDR2 SYGVKD. This CDR3 region has 12 residues. The CDR3 DNA follows: TGTGCCATCGGTGACAGGGGGGATGAGCAGTTCTTC. Translated: CAIGDRGDEQFF.

The rearrangement joins TRBV20-1 to TRBJ2-7, with 7 bases aligning to TRBD2. The CDR3 length is 15 residues. The junction had 11 bases not matched to a gene; V was cut back by 3 bases and J by 3 bases. Per the germline V gene, CDR1 is DFQATT and CDR2 is SNEGSKA (reference sequence). CDR3 sequence: CSARFWRGSGYEQYF. In DNA form, the CDR3 reads TGCAGTGCTAGGTTTTGGCGGGGGTCAGGCTACGAGCAGTACTTC.

This chain links TRBV12-3 or TRBV12-4 with TRBJ2-1, with D unresolved. The CDR3 spans 15 residues. The CDR3 DNA sequence: TGTGCTAGCCCACCCGGGCCGACGGACTACAATGAGCAGTTCTTC. Translated, it gives CASPPGPTDYNEQFF.

This chain uses TRBV7-2 with TRBJ1-2, with TRBD1 matching over 7 bases. V was pared by 4 bases and J by 4 bases, with 6 bases of the junction left unmatched. This CDR3 region has 14 residues. CDR1 and CDR2 (germline): SGHTA, FQGNSA. CDR3 DNA sequence: TGTGCCAGCAGCTGGCGGGACAGCTTCTATGGCTACACCTTC. It encodes CASSWRDSFYGYTF.

The sample holds many counts of this clonotype. This chain links TRBV18 with TRBJ2-6; D is unclear. The CDR3 sequence is 14 residues long. From germline, CDR1 is KGHSH and CDR2 LQKENI. The V gene lost 6 bases and the J gene lost 0 bases, with 6 bases spanning the gap. CDR3 sequence: CASSPNSGANVLTF. The CDR3 nucleotides read TGTGCCAGCTCCCCTAACTCTGGGGCCAACGTCCTGACTTTC.

This clonotype was counted only a few times. The genes are TRBV29-1 and TRBJ2-5; no definite D call. The germline gives CDR1 SQVTM, CDR2 ANQGSEA. V was trimmed by 4 bases and J by 2 bases, leaving 5 bases between them. CDR3 length: 11 residues. CDR3 DNA: TGCAGCGTTGGATCTCAAGAGACCCAGTACTTC. This encodes CSVGSQETQYF.

The rearrangement joins TRBV9 to TRBJ2-3; D may be TRBD2 (7 bases). The ends were cut back, 3 bases at V and 2 bases at J, with 16 bases in the middle. The CDR3 spans 16 residues. CDR1 is SGDLS, CDR2 YYNGEE, per germline. CDR3 amino acids: CASSGGRGAVTDTQYF. The DNA for the CDR3 is TGTGCCAGCAGCGGCGGACGGGGGGCAGTCACAGATACGCAGTATTTT.

This chain joins TRBV29-1 and TRBJ1-1; 8 bases are shared with TRBD1. Germline V gene sequence: CDR1 SQVTM, CDR2 ANQGSEA. The CDR3 length is 13 residues. J gave up 4 bases and V 5 bases, and 6 bases lay outside the gene matches. In DNA, the CDR3 is TGCAGCGTTCGGACAGGGACTACCACTGAAGCTTTCTTT. It encodes CSVRTGTTTEAFF.

The chain carries TRBV6-5 and TRBJ2-1; D possibly corresponds to TRBD2 (5 bases). CDR1 is MNHEY, CDR2 SVGAGI, per germline. This CDR3 region has 15 residues. Trimming left V 3 bases short and J 0 bases short, with 9 bases between. The CDR3, as DNA: TGTGCCAGCAGTTATAAGAGGGACTCCTACAATGAGCAGTTCTTC. Its protein is CASSYKRDSYNEQFF.

This clonotype has just a few counts. This chain connects TRBV12-3 or TRBV12-4 to TRBJ2-6, with TRBD1 matching over 7 bases. V was pared by 7 bases and J by 2 bases, with 14 bases of the junction left unmatched. This CDR3 region has 18 residues. CDR3 nucleotides: TGTGCCAGCACCCTCTTGGGCAGGGGGTTAGCTGGGGCCAACGTCCTGACTTTC. This codes for CASTLLGRGLAGANVLTF.

J is TRBJ2-5 and V is TRBV7-2, with 10 bases lining up with TRBD1. The CDR3 sequence is 13 residues long. Unmatched junction bases numbered 5, after V lost 8 bases and J lost 5 bases. Germline values: CDR1 SGHTA, CDR2 FQGNSA. The CDR3 DNA reads TGTGCCAGCGAGACAGGGGGCTTGGAGACCCAGTACTTC. This sequence encodes CASETGGLETQYF.

V and J are TRBV7-8 and TRBJ1-5, with D possibly matching TRBD1 (5 bases). Germline lookup yields CDR1 SGHVS and CDR2 FQNEAQ. The CDR3 totals 15 residues. Trimming left V 5 bases short and J 3 bases short, with 14 bases between. The CDR3 region has the DNA TGTGCCAGCAGCCCCTGGGCGGGGGACAATCAGCCCCAGCATTTT. Translated: CASSPWAGDNQPQHF.

This clonotype was found many times. V is TRBV12-3 or TRBV12-4 and J is TRBJ2-1; D is perhaps TRBD2 (8 bases). Deletions cut 5 bases from V and 0 bases from J, with 26 bases between. This CDR3 comprises 20 residues. The DNA of the CDR3 is TGTGCCAGCAGTCGCAGGGGGGCTAGCGGGCAGGGGAGCTCCTACAATGAGCAGTTCTTC. Translated, it gives CASSRRGASGQGSSYNEQFF.

This clonotype was counted a few times. V is TRBV5-1 and J is TRBJ2-7; possibly TRBD2 for D (5 bases). The germline gives CDR1 SGHRS, CDR2 YFSETQ. This CDR3 contains 12 residues. Trimming pared 5 bases from V and 4 bases from J, leaving 10 bases between. CDR3: CASRQSGYEQYF. CDR3 bases: TGCGCCAGCAGACAGTCGGGGTACGAGCAGTACTTC.

The V call is TRBV7-2, the J call TRBJ1-2; D gene uncertain. The germline CDR1 and CDR2 sequences are SGHTA and FQGNSA. V lost 1 base and J lost 5, with 14 bases in between. CDR3 length equals 15 residues. The CDR3 DNA follows: TGTGCCAGCAGCTTAGGATTGGCAGGACCGTATGGCTACACCTTC. This translates into CASSLGLAGPYGYTF.

The gene calls are TRBV28 and TRBJ1-5; D unresolved. With 6 bases removed from V and 7 bases from J, the gap between germline ends came to 19 bases. The CDR3 runs to 15 residues. The germline V gene has CDR1 MDHEN and CDR2 SYDVKM. CDR3 sequence reads: CASRPLQTGQQPQHF. The CDR3 DNA sequence: TGTGCCAGCAGGCCCTTACAGACGGGTCAGCAGCCCCAGCATTTT.

In this sample, this clonotype turned up a few times. The chain employs TRBV27 and TRBJ2-7; D may correspond to TRBD1 or TRBD2 (5 bases each). Looked up from germline, CDR1 is MNHEY and CDR2 is SMNVEV (reference sequence). The CDR3 extends over 15 amino acids. With 1 base removed from V and 5 bases from J, the gap between germline ends came to 15 bases. The CDR3 sequence: CASSLYPGTDDEQYF. The CDR3 coding sequence is TGTGCCAGCAGTTTATACCCCGGGACGGACGACGAGCAGTACTTC.